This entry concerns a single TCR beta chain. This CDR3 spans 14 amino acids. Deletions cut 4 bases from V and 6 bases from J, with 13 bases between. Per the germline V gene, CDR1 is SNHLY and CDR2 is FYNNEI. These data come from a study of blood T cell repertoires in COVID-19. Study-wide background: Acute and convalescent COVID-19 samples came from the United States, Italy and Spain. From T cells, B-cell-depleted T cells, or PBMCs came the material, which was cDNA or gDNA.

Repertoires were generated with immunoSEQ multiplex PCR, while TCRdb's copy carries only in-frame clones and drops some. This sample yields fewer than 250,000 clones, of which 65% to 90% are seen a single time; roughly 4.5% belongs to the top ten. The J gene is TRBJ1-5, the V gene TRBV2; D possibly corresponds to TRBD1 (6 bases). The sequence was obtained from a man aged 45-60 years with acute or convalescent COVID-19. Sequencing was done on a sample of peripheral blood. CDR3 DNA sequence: TGTGCCAGCAGTGCCGGCGGGGGCAGTCAGCCCCAGCATTTT. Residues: CASSAGGGSQPQHF.